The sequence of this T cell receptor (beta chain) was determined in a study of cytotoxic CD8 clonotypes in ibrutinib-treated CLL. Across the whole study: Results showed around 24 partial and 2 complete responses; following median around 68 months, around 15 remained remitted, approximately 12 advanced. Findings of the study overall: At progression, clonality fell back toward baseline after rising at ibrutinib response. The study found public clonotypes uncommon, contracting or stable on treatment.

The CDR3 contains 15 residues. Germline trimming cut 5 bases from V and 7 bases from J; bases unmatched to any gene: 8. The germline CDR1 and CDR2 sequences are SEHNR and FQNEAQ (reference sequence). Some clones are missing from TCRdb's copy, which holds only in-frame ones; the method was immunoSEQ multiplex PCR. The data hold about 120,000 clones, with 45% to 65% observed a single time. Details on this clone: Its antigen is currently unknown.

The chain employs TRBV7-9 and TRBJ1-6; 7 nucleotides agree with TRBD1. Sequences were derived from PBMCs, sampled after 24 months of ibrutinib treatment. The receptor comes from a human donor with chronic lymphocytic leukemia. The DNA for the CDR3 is TGTGCCAGCAGCCGCGGACAGGTTGGGAATTCACCCCTCCACTTT. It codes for CASSRGQVGNSPLHF.